This TCR beta chain derives from a study of metastatic and nonmetastatic thyroid tumors. TCRdb re-analyzed the PCR reads through MiXCR. The table has fewer than 15,000 clones, approximately 12% seen once. Nobody among the patients had been given any treatment before thyroid surgery. This TCR was recovered from a female donor with papillary thyroid cancer or a benign thyroid nodule (not recorded which). Some clones in this sample may be carry-over from other donors' samples. The sample was blood.

The CDR3 is CAWKSPGLAFF. As DNA, the CDR3 is TGTGCCTGGAAGTCCCCAGGGCTAGCTTTCTTT. The rearrangement uses TRBV30 and TRBJ1-1; D is perhaps TRBD1 (5 bases). Trimming pared 4 bases from V and 10 bases from J, leaving 13 bases between. Germline lookup yields CDR1 GTSNPN and CDR2 SVGIG (reference sequence). The CDR3 runs to 11 residues.